The clone carrying this T cell receptor beta chain has a count of ten or more. This entry belongs to a study of Graves' ophthalmopathy and Graves' hyperthyroidism. The study amplified TCR beta CDR3 regions using RNA transcripts. RT-PCR with HTBI primers came first, then second-round multiplex PCR. TCRdb passed the multiplex PCR reads through MiXCR, listing each CDR3 protein once. The sample has fewer than 650,000 distinct CDR3 sequences; about a fifth are singletons. Germline V gene data show CDR1 as MGHRA and CDR2 as YSYEKL. This CDR3 contains 16 residues. V dropped 0 bases and J dropped 4 bases, with 15 bases sitting between them.

The TCR originated in a woman aged 18-29 years with stable Graves' hyperthyroidism. Some clones in this sample may be carry-over from other donors' samples. This chain links TRBV4-1 with TRBJ1-1; maybe TRBD1 (5 bases). Sequenced input: peripheral blood. The CDR3 DNA is TGCGCCAGCAGCCAAGATTATGCCAGGGACTCCACTGAAGCTTTCTTT. This codes for CASSQDYARDSTEAFF.